The 25 T cell receptor beta chains presented below share a single source sample, sequenced in a study of Ad26.COV2.S vaccination and SARS-CoV-2 variants. Data came from immunoSEQ multiplex PCR; TCRdb stores just in-frame clones and leaves some out. Here the sample spans 350,000 to 450,000 clones, roughly 85% being singletons. The treatment denotes: roughly 20 received Ad26.COV2.S at low or high dose, single or two shots; about 5 received placebo; per-sample allocation not given. Following the first vaccine or placebo injection, samples were taken on day 63. The sequencing here drew on peripheral blood, taken in a trial of Ad26.COV2.S vaccine versus placebo. These receptor sequences come from a person aged 18-60 years who received the Ad26.COV2.S COVID-19 vaccine or a placebo.

The V call is TRBV18, the J call TRBJ2-6, with TRBD2 as a possible D gene (5 bases). Trimming took off 0 bases at V and 4 bases at J, with 10 bases between the two ends. CDR3 length: 16 residues. Per germline, CDR1 KGHSH and CDR2 LQKENI. The CDR3, as DNA: TGTGCCAGCTCACCACCTAAGGGAGCCGGGGCCAACGTCCTGACTTTC. Translated, it gives CASSPPKGAGANVLTF.

This sequence joins TRBV6-6 and TRBJ1-4; D is possibly TRBD1 (5 bases). Germline lookup yields CDR1 MNHNY and CDR2 SVGAGI (reference sequence). The germline V and J ends were trimmed by 2 bases and 11 bases, with 12 bases remaining between them. This CDR3 is 13 amino acids long. Here the CDR3 reads CASSYEDTRKLFF. DNA for the CDR3: TGTGCCAGCAGTTACGAGGACACTCGTAAACTGTTTTTT.

This clone was found a few times. V is TRBV28 and J is TRBJ1-2, with 8 bases fitting TRBD1. Per germline, CDR1 MDHEN and CDR2 SYDVKM. This CDR3 has 16 amino acids. Losses at the gene ends were 7 bases for V and 10 bases for J; bases not matched to a gene: 20. CDR3 coding DNA: TGTGCCAGCAAAACCCCGGGGGCAGGGGGCGGACATGACTACACCTTC. Its protein product is CASKTPGAGGGHDYTF.

This clone appeared a single time. The chain uses TRBV5-1 and TRBJ2-5; D might be TRBD1 (5 bases). CDR3 length equals 13 residues. Trimming took off 2 bases at V and 4 bases at J, with 9 bases between the two ends. Germline CDR1 is SGHRS and CDR2 is YFSETQ. The CDR3 sequence is CASSLGVGETQYF. The CDR3 DNA is TGCGCCAGCAGCTTAGGGGTAGGAGAGACCCAGTACTTC.

This clone came up once. The chain recombines TRBV5-1 with TRBJ2-7; no firm D call. Germline values: CDR1 SGHRS, CDR2 YFSETQ. V was clipped by 4 bases and J by 6 bases, with 14 bases between them. There are 13 residues in the CDR3. CDR3 sequence (DNA): TGCGCCAGCAGCGCCGGGTGGTCGCTCGAGCAGTACTTC. Protein: CASSAGWSLEQYF.

J is TRBJ1-5 and V is TRBV6-2 or TRBV6-3; 7 positions agree with TRBD1. The germline CDR1 and CDR2 sequences are MNHEY and SVGEGT. The length of the CDR3 is 17 residues. V shed 3 bases and J 7 bases; nucleotides not matched to a gene: 15. For the CDR3, the DNA is TGTGCCAGCAGTTATAACCTACAGGGGTATGGTTTGCAGCCCCAGCATTTT. It is translated as CASSYNLQGYGLQPQHF.

This clone was counted only a few times. This sequence joins TRBV30 and TRBJ2-1; 8 bases are a match to TRBD2. The CDR3 runs to 17 residues. Germline CDR1 reads GTSNPN; CDR2 reads SVGIG (reference sequence). V lost 2 bases and J lost 2; bases outside the gene matches: 11. CDR3 sequence (DNA): TGTGCCTGGAGTTCATCTCGTGGCGGGAGGCCCTACAATGAGCAGTTCTTC. Its protein is CAWSSSRGGRPYNEQFF.

The V gene is TRBV4-3, the J gene TRBJ1-1; a possible D gene is TRBD1 (6 bases). Germline V gene sequence: CDR1 LGHNA, CDR2 YSLEER. The CDR3 consists of 15 residues. V was clipped by 0 bases and J by 0 bases, with 8 bases between them. The CDR3 sequence is CASSQEGGMNTEAFF. CDR3 DNA: TGCGCCAGCAGCCAAGAAGGGGGAATGAACACTGAAGCTTTCTTT.

The chain has TRBV11-2 and TRBJ1-3; no clear D. V was cut by 1 base and J by 0 bases, with 4 bases left in between. This CDR3 is 14 amino acids long. Germline lookup yields CDR1 SGHAT and CDR2 FQNNGV. The CDR3 nucleotides are TGTGCCAGCAGCTTAGTCCTCTCTGGAAACACCATATATTTT. It encodes CASSLVLSGNTIYF.

The V gene is TRBV18, the J gene TRBJ2-3, with D perhaps assigned TRBD1 or TRBD2 (6 bases each). With 6 bases removed from V and 3 bases from J, the gap between germline ends came to 19 bases. CDR3 length: 16 residues. Germline CDR1 reads KGHSH; CDR2 reads LQKENI. The CDR3 DNA is TGTGCCAGCTCGCCCCTCGAGGAAGGGGGGACAGATACGCAGTATTTT. This sequence encodes CASSPLEEGGTDTQYF.

The genes are TRBV7-9 and TRBJ1-2; weak D call: TRBD1 (6 bases). The germline V gene encodes CDR1 SEHNR and CDR2 FQNEAQ (reference sequence). V was shortened by 2 bases and J by 4 bases, with 14 bases between the two germline ends. This CDR3 is 15 amino acids long. CDR3 sequence: CASSLFGGRGYGYTF. The CDR3, as DNA: TGTGCCAGCAGCTTATTCGGGGGGCGAGGCTATGGCTACACCTTC.

This chain joins TRBV5-1 and TRBJ2-5, with 16 bases fitting TRBD2. The CDR3 length is 17 residues. The V and J ends lost 6 bases and 5 bases, in that order; junction bases with no gene match: 10. Per the germline V gene, CDR1 is SGHRS and CDR2 is YFSETQ. In DNA form, the CDR3 reads TGCGCCAGCATAACCGGGACTAGCGGGGGGGCCCCGGAGACCCAGTACTTC. Translating gives CASITGTSGGAPETQYF. The complete variable domain, with remaining parts taken from reference TRBV5-1 and TRBJ2-5, reads KAGVTQTPRYLIKTRGQQVTLSCSPISGHRSVSWYQQTPGQGLQFLFEYFSETQRNKGNFPGRFSGRQFSNSRSEMNVSTLELGDSALYLCASITGTSGGAPETQYFGPGTRLLVL.

The V and J genes are TRBV6-2 or TRBV6-3 and TRBJ2-7; D is ambiguous. V shed 5 bases and J shed 6 bases, with 14 bases lying between them. In germline, CDR1 is MNHEY, CDR2 SVGEGT. There are 13 residues in the CDR3. The CDR3 DNA reads TGTGCCAGCAGTCCACTCGGCGTAGGCGAGCAGTACTTC. Translation gives CASSPLGVGEQYF.

The rearrangement links TRBV28 to TRBJ1-2; D ambiguous. V lost 7 bases, J lost 4 bases, and 19 bases lay in between. From germline, CDR1 is MDHEN and CDR2 SYDVKM. This CDR3 spans 15 amino acids. CDR3 sequence: CASTEPGEVIYGYTF. The DNA of the CDR3 is TGTGCCAGCACCGAACCCGGGGAGGTGATCTATGGCTACACCTTC.

The chain combines TRBV7-9 with TRBJ2-7; tentative D call: TRBD1 (6 bases). Germline CDR1 SEHNR, CDR2 FQNEAQ (reference sequence). CDR3 length equals 15 residues. Trimming pared 5 bases from V and 1 base from J, leaving 15 bases between. The CDR3: CASSPPAQGSYEQYF. The CDR3 DNA sequence: TGTGCCAGCAGCCCTCCTGCGCAGGGGTCCTACGAGCAGTACTTC.

The chain recombines TRBV6-2 or TRBV6-3 with TRBJ2-2; D ambiguous. V was shortened by 3 bases and J by 1 base, with 6 bases between the two germline ends. CDR3 length equals 14 residues. Germline values: CDR1 MNHEY, CDR2 SVGEGT. The CDR3 is CASSYQKNTGELFF. The DNA of the CDR3 is TGTGCCAGCAGTTATCAAAAGAACACCGGGGAGCTGTTTTTT.

This chain links TRBV29-1 with TRBJ1-1; TRBD1 matches 10 bases. Unmatched junction bases numbered 6, after V lost 5 bases and J lost 3 bases. The CDR3 covers 14 residues. Germline V gene sequence: CDR1 SQVTM, CDR2 ANQGSEA. The CDR3 here is CSVSRQGADTEAFF. The CDR3 DNA is TGCAGCGTTTCTAGACAGGGGGCGGACACTGAAGCTTTCTTT. The full variable domain, its missing parts supplied by reference TRBV29-1 and TRBJ1-1, is SAVISQKPSRDICQRGTSLTIQCQVDSQVTMMFWYRQQPGQSLTLIATANQGSEATYESGFVIDKFPISRPNLTFSTLTVSNMSPEDSSIYLCSVSRQGADTEAFFGQGTRLTVV.

This chain uses TRBV7-2 with TRBJ1-2; D is unclear. The V end was cut by 1 base, the J end by 8 bases, with 20 bases between. The V gene's germline CDR1 is SGHTA and CDR2 FQGNSA. The CDR3 length is 16 residues. The CDR3 loop reads CASSLGFGLRGGGYTF. The CDR3 DNA reads TGTGCCAGCAGCTTAGGATTTGGACTGCGGGGAGGCGGCTACACCTTC.

The chain couples TRBV5-1 to TRBJ2-1, with 7 bases fitting TRBD2. V lost 2 bases, J lost 4 bases, and 6 bases stayed unmatched. The CDR3 is 15 residues long. Germline V gene lookup returns CDR1 SGHRS and CDR2 YFSETQ. CDR3 coding DNA: TGCGCCAGCAGCTTAGGCCTAGCGGTTTACAATGAGCAGTTCTTC. It is translated as CASSLGLAVYNEQFF.

This clone occurred once. The rearrangement uses TRBV5-1 and TRBJ1-2, with 10 bases lining up with TRBD1. Germline assignment: CDR1 SGHRS and CDR2 YFSETQ. The CDR3 extends over 14 amino acids. Trimming took 6 bases from V and 1 from J; bases not matched to a gene: 3. The CDR3 DNA reads TGCGCCAGCACCCGGGACAGGGGTAACTATGGCTACACCTTC. Encoded protein: CASTRDRGNYGYTF.

The gene calls are TRBV18 and TRBJ2-5; 7 nucleotides match TRBD2. The CDR3 covers 14 residues. The junction had 5 bases not matched to a gene; V was cut back by 3 bases and J by 4 bases. Germline lookup yields CDR1 KGHSH and CDR2 LQKENI. The CDR3 DNA is TGTGCCAGCTCACCTTTACGGGAGGCAGAGACCCAGTACTTC. It encodes CASSPLREAETQYF.

This rearrangement joins TRBV5-4 to TRBJ2-5; no definite D call. With 6 bases removed from V and 1 base from J, the gap between germline ends came to 10 bases. There are 13 residues in the CDR3. Germline CDR1 is SGHNT and CDR2 is YYREEE (reference sequence). This CDR3 is CASTPHPQETQYF. CDR3 in DNA: TGTGCCAGCACCCCCCACCCCCAAGAGACCCAGTACTTC.

This clone was observed a handful of times. The gene calls are TRBV11-2 and TRBJ1-6; possibly TRBD1 for D (5 bases). V was pared by 8 bases and J by 7 bases, with 9 bases between. CDR1 and CDR2 (germline): SGHAT, FQNNGV. The CDR3 covers 12 residues. CDR3 protein: CASGTVNSPLHF. The CDR3 nucleotides are TGTGCCAGCGGGACGGTGAATTCACCCCTCCACTTT.

This clone was picked up a small number of times. The chain recombines TRBV5-5 with TRBJ1-6; 7 nucleotides line up with TRBD1. Trimming took 1 base from V and 7 from J; bases not matched to a gene: 2. Germline lookup yields CDR1 SGHKS and CDR2 YYEKEE (reference sequence). This CDR3 contains 14 residues. CDR3 nucleotide sequence: TGTGCCAGCAGCTTGCCAGGGGGGAATTCACCCCTCCACTTT. It is translated as CASSLPGGNSPLHF.

The chain employs TRBV9 and TRBJ2-3; possible D gene TRBD1, 6 bases. The CDR3 covers 19 residues. Germline V gene lookup returns CDR1 SGDLS and CDR2 YYNGEE. V shed 0 bases and J shed 0 bases, with 20 bases lying between them. The CDR3 nucleotides are TGTGCCAGCAGCGTAGGACTGTTGGGGACAAAAAAAAGCACAGATACGCAGTATTTT. Amino acid sequence: CASSVGLLGTKKSTDTQYF. Filled out from reference TRBV9 and TRBJ2-3, the complete variable domain reads DSGVTQTPKHLITATGQRVTLRCSPRSGDLSVYWYQQSLDQGLQFLIQYYNGEERAKGNILERFSAQQFPDLHSELNLSSLELGDSALYFCASSVGLLGTKKSTDTQYFGPGTRLTVL.